This T cell receptor (beta chain) was sequenced during a study of human T cells and chemical hapten exposure. The wider study: A patient group, mainly female, showed alopecia areata, totalis or universalis. Mainly, slight library volume differences in the pool made TCR yields vary.

TCRdb re-analysed the RACE reads in MiXCR, keeping a single row per CDR3 protein. Altogether about 200,000 distinct CDR3 sequences are present, roughly a quarter being singletons, with the ten largest covering 2% to 2.5%. Time point given: patch test 3, about 24 weeks after DPC sensitization. Treatment specified: therapeutic diphenylcyclopropenone sensitization with weekly scalp DPC. The donor pool consisted of alopecia patients aged 18 to 70 years, considered suitable for DPC. V lost 5 bases and J 0 bases, leaving 7 bases between the germline ends. Germline V gene sequence: CDR1 SGHTA, CDR2 FQGNSA. This CDR3 has 13 amino acids.

This receptor was obtained from a woman aged 35 to 49 with alopecia areata. Some clones in this sample may be carry-over from other donors' samples. The input for sequencing was whole blood, taken in connection with sensitization to the hapten diphenylcyclopropenone (DPC). The rearrangement joins TRBV7-2 to TRBJ2-5; D gene ambiguous. CDR3 coding DNA: TGTGCCAGCAGCCTCCGGTACCAAGAGACCCAGTACTTC. Protein sequence: CASSLRYQETQYF.